A selection of T cell receptor beta chains follows, all from one sample in a study of T-cell reconstitution after alpha-beta-depleted transplantation in children. A single record per CDR3 protein comes from TCRdb applying MiXCR to the PCR reads. The sample yields around 680,000 distinct CDR3 sequences, over 15% seen once. Sequenced material: PBMCs from the stem cell graft donor, taken from the stem cell graft. The receptors originated from a human donor who donated a stem cell graft to a child with acute myeloid leukemia. Both conserved end residues are part of each CDR3. The order of the fields is J gene, CDR3 length, V gene, CDR3 protein.

>TRBJ2-2|14|TRBV12-3/TRBV12-4
CASSPGQHTGELFF
>TRBJ2-2|13|TRBV6-2/TRBV6-3
CASSYDGAGELFF
>TRBJ2-5|14|TRBV7-2
CASSPWRGGETQYF
>TRBJ2-1|16|TRBV12-3/TRBV12-4
CASSKSASGGVNEQFF
>TRBJ1-4|12|TRBV12-3/TRBV12-4
CASPSDGGKLFF
>TRBJ2-1|17|TRBV7-2
CASSLAVASSRLGEQFF
>TRBJ1-3|12|TRBV20-1
CSVRDSGNTIYF
>TRBJ2-7|15|TRBV13
CASSMVAGAVGEQYF
>TRBJ2-1|10|TRBV9
CASSGDEQFF
>TRBJ2-7|17|TRBV29-1
CSVAGLAGGPVTYEQYF
>TRBJ1-5|13|TRBV12-3/TRBV12-4
CASSEGRGQPQHF
>TRBJ2-1|12|TRBV12-3/TRBV12-4
CASTPTIHEQFF
>TRBJ1-2|13|TRBV25-1
CASSDRTVDGYTF
>TRBJ2-7|11|TRBV7-2
CASSFNYEQYF
>TRBJ2-1|15|TRBV29-1
CSVPRVGITYNEQFF
>TRBJ2-3|14|TRBV20-1
CSALYDPGTDTQYF
>TRBJ1-2|12|TRBV7-9
CASSSPPYGYTF
>TRBJ2-3|16|TRBV6-5
CASSYPRTGAADTQYF
>TRBJ2-3|13|TRBV20-1
CSGEGIKTDTQYF
>TRBJ1-1|14|TRBV29-1
CSTGPQELNTEAFF
>TRBJ2-7|14|TRBV10-3
CAITAGTNPYEQYF
>TRBJ1-5|14|TRBV20-1
CSAFGGGRNQPQHF
>TRBJ2-3|16|TRBV5-5
CASSPMTSAYTDTQYF
>TRBJ1-3|17|TRBV5-1
CASSLNGQGSSGNTIYF
>TRBJ2-5|16|TRBV11-3
CASSYDFAEQQETQYF
>TRBJ1-1|13|TRBV9
CASRSGGGTEAFF
>TRBJ2-1|14|TRBV3-1
CASSRELEGNEQFF
>TRBJ1-2|16|TRBV27
CASSLGWDPGAYGYTF
>TRBJ2-7|15|TRBV7-2
CASSLASRHGDEQYF
>TRBJ1-5|14|TRBV15
CATSRDRADQPQHF
>TRBJ2-3|14|TRBV7-3
CASSLRDSTDTQYF
>TRBJ2-7|14|TRBV10-3
CAISVPGRSYEQYF
>TRBJ1-2|16|TRBV4-3
CASSQERQLGLYGYTF
>TRBJ1-2|13|TRBV13
CASSHRINYGYTF
>TRBJ2-3|14|TRBV12-3/TRBV12-4
CASRWEGPTDTHYF
>TRBJ1-2|13|TRBV20-1
CSARDVGAQGYTF
>TRBJ2-5|15|TRBV29-1
CSVDSGASLFETQYF
>TRBJ2-1|16|TRBV5-1
CASSPPSGSIYNEQFF
>TRBJ1-4|14|TRBV20-1
CSAPRGGRDEKLFF
>TRBJ1-1|12|TRBV7-9
CASSLEPSLAFF
>TRBJ1-4|16|TRBV29-1
CSVGNRDGRPNEKLFF
>TRBJ1-1|13|TRBV10-3
CATGPDPNTEAFF
>TRBJ2-7|15|TRBV12-3/TRBV12-4
CASLISGTVTTEQYF
>TRBJ2-6|17|TRBV6-1
CASSPRGLHSGANVLTF
>TRBJ2-6|16|TRBV12-3/TRBV12-4
CASTKPEGWWANVLTF
>TRBJ1-2|13|TRBV7-2
CASSLLLSPGYTF
>TRBJ2-2|19|TRBV4-3
CASSQVTSGTSGYTGELFF
>TRBJ2-1|14|TRBV5-1
CASSAGQGYNEQFF